The 5 T cell receptor beta chains below were found in one sample sequenced in a study of blood T cell repertoires in COVID-19. The assay was immunoSEQ multiplex PCR, and TCRdb's table has in-frame clones only and misses some. The table records about 370,000 clones, roughly 90% of them present only once. Sequenced sample: peripheral blood. The receptors were sampled from a man younger than 30 with active or convalescent COVID-19.

CDR3 region: CASRPGGSNQPQHF. The CDR3, as DNA: TGTGCCAGCAGACCGGGGGGTAGCAATCAGCCCCAGCATTTT. This sequence joins TRBV6-6 and TRBJ1-5; D might be TRBD1 (5 bases). Germline V CDR1 and CDR2: MNHNY, SVGAGI (reference sequence). Between the trimmed V and J ends, which lost 6 bases and 0 bases, there was a span of 9 bases. This CDR3 has 14 residues.

This clone was recorded once. V and J are TRBV28 and TRBJ1-5; 8 nucleotides line up with TRBD1. In germline, CDR1 is MDHEN, CDR2 SYDVKM. This CDR3 is 15 amino acids long. V dropped 3 bases and J dropped 5; count of bases not matched to a gene: 6. As DNA, the CDR3 is TGTGCCAGCAGTTTCCAGGACAGGGACTATCAGCCCCAGCATTTT. Translation: CASSFQDRDYQPQHF.

The chain couples TRBV6-5 to TRBJ1-1; 9 bases are a match to TRBD1. V dropped 7 bases and J dropped 9; count of bases not matched to a gene: 12. The length of the CDR3 is 14 residues. Per germline, CDR1 MNHEY and CDR2 SVGAGI. The CDR3 here is CASTRVPGQGQAFF. CDR3 DNA: TGTGCCAGCACCCGAGTCCCGGGACAGGGACAAGCTTTCTTT.

CDR3 nucleotides: TGTGCCAGCGGATCAGGGGGCTCAAACACCGGGGAGCTGTTTTTT. It is translated as CASGSGGSNTGELFF. The chain couples TRBV7-8 to TRBJ2-2; TRBD1 agrees at 8 bases. Germline lookup yields CDR1 SGHVS and CDR2 FQNEAQ. CDR3 length: 15 amino acids. J lost 2 bases, V lost 8 bases, and 7 bases had no gene match. Full variable domain (remainder filled in from reference TRBV7-8 and TRBJ2-2): GAGVSQSPRYKVAKRGQDVALRCDPISGHVSLFWYQQALGQGPEFLTYFQNEAQLDKSGLPSDRFFAERPEGSVSTLKIQRTQQEDSAVYLCASGSGGSNTGELFFGEGSRLTVL.

This rearrangement joins TRBV5-4 to TRBJ2-7, with 8 nucleotides matching TRBD1. Germline values: CDR1 SGHNT, CDR2 YYREEE (reference sequence). The V and J ends lost 0 bases and 7 bases, in that order; junction bases with no gene match: 9. The CDR3 totals 15 residues. The CDR3 reads CASSLVQGASREQYF. CDR3 nucleotide sequence: TGTGCCAGCAGCTTGGTTCAGGGGGCCTCTAGGGAGCAGTACTTC.